The 30 T cell receptor beta chains in this list originate from one sample, sequenced in a study of T cell responses to AZD1222 COVID-19 vaccine (dated by TCRdb to about 2021). Libraries came from the immunoSEQ multiplex PCR assay. In TCRdb, the immuneACCESS table is reduced to in-frame sequences with V and J assigned. These tables do not hold every clone; where another copy was compared, an unresolved V gene accounts for under half, and the others remain unexplained. Recorded for this sample are tens of thousands of clones; roughly nine tenths of them occurred a single time. The top ten constitute around 4% of the sample. Taken with the paper, the label for time point translates to: baseline before first vaccination. Sequencing was performed on peripheral blood, taken on day 0 of AZD1222 vaccination. The source of these receptors is an adult in good health.

V and J are TRBV5-1 and TRBJ2-5; perhaps TRBD2 as D (6 bases). The V end was cut by 1 base, the J end by 2 bases, with 18 bases between. The germline V gene has CDR1 SGHRS and CDR2 YFSETQ. The CDR3 totals 17 residues. The CDR3 loop is CASSLPRDGGEQETQYF. The CDR3 region has the DNA TGCGCCAGCAGCTTGCCCCGGGACGGAGGGGAACAAGAGACCCAGTACTTC.

This clone has just one count. This chain connects TRBV19 to TRBJ2-5, with D hard to call. From germline, CDR1 is LNHDA and CDR2 SQIVND (reference sequence). The CDR3 is 13 residues long. Trimming shortened V by 3 bases and J by 3 bases, and 8 bases separated the two germline ends. The DNA of the CDR3 is TGTGCCAGTAGTATTTCTGTCGAAGAGACCCAGTACTTC. It specifies CASSISVEETQYF.

CDR3 residues: CASSLDGTPGAGELFF. DNA for the CDR3: TGTGCCAGCAGCTTAGATGGGACGCCCGGCGCCGGGGAGCTGTTTTTT. The V call is TRBV7-6, the J call TRBJ2-2; either TRBD1 or TRBD2 may supply D (5 bases each). The CDR3 is 16 residues long. CDR1 is SGHVS, CDR2 FNYEAQ, per germline. The ends were cut back, 1 base at V and 6 bases at J, with 15 bases in the middle.

The CDR3 loop is CASSFRREETQYF. CDR3 nucleotide sequence: TGTGCCAGCAGTTTTAGGCGTGAAGAGACCCAGTACTTC. The chain employs TRBV27 and TRBJ2-5; D unclear. Germline V lookup: CDR1 MNHEY, CDR2 SMNVEV (reference sequence). The CDR3 consists of 13 residues. The V and J ends lost 3 bases and 3 bases respectively, with 8 bases between them.

The chain is built from TRBV14 and TRBJ1-6, with D unresolved. Germline-derived CDR1 and CDR2 are SGHDN and FVKESK. This CDR3 is 16 amino acids long. The germline V and J ends were trimmed by 4 bases and 8 bases, with 18 bases remaining between them. The DNA for the CDR3 is TGTGCCAGCAGCCCTCGTTTCGGCGCTGGAGATTCACCCCTCCACTTT. Its protein product is CASSPRFGAGDSPLHF. Combining the CDR3 with reference TRBV14 and TRBJ1-6 gives the whole variable domain EAGVTQFPSHSVIEKGQTVTLRCDPISGHDNLYWYRRVMGKEIKFLLHFVKESKQDESGMPNNRFLAERTGGTYSTLKVQPAELEDSGVYFCASSPRFGAGDSPLHFGNGTRLTVT.

The J gene is TRBJ2-3, the V gene TRBV10-2; D is uncertain. Germline CDR1 WSHSY, CDR2 SAAADI. The CDR3 covers 18 residues. V was shortened by 3 bases and J by 0 bases, with 19 bases between the two germline ends. This CDR3 is CASSDLYGTQSSTDTQYF. The CDR3 DNA reads TGCGCCAGCAGTGACCTTTATGGCACCCAGTCTAGCACAGATACGCAGTATTTT.

The V and J genes are TRBV2 and TRBJ2-5; 9 bases line up with TRBD1. Germline loops: CDR1 SNHLY, CDR2 FYNNEI. V was clipped by 6 bases and J by 5 bases; unmatched bases: 7. This CDR3 spans 14 amino acids. CDR3 nucleotide sequence: TGTGCCAGCAGGGACACAGGGGGCGGGGAGACCCAGTACTTC. Protein product: CASRDTGGGETQYF.

This clone was seen a single time. The rearrangement joins TRBV7-2 to TRBJ2-7; 9 nucleotides match TRBD1. The V and J ends lost 5 bases and 6 bases, in that order; junction bases with no gene match: 14. Germline V CDR1 and CDR2: SGHTA, FQGNSA. The CDR3 length is 16 residues. The chain's CDR3 is CASSNPFRDRVGEQYF. The CDR3 DNA follows: TGTGCCAGCAGCAATCCTTTCCGGGACAGGGTAGGCGAGCAGTACTTC.

The rearrangement uses TRBV6-5 and TRBJ2-5; 8 bases match TRBD1. The germline V gene encodes CDR1 MNHEY and CDR2 SVGAGI. Losses at the gene ends were 6 bases for V and 4 bases for J; bases not matched to a gene: 10. The CDR3 is 15 residues long. This CDR3 is CASRAGQGGRETQYF. The CDR3 coding sequence is TGTGCCAGCAGGGCAGGACAGGGAGGAAGAGAGACCCAGTACTTC.

A single count supports this clone. The rearrangement links TRBV7-2 to TRBJ1-6; no clear D. Germline V gene data show CDR1 as SGHTA and CDR2 as FQGNSA. This CDR3 has 17 residues. Trimming stripped 5 bases from V and 10 bases from J, with 24 bases between. CDR3 loop: CASSPDGWGISGSPLHF. CDR3 DNA: TGTGCCAGCAGCCCCGACGGGTGGGGTATATCTGGATCACCCCTCCACTTT.

The gene calls are TRBV19 and TRBJ1-1; tentatively, D is TRBD1 (5 bases). The length of the CDR3 is 15 residues. The germline V gene has CDR1 LNHDA and CDR2 SQIVND (reference sequence). Trimming removed 4 bases from V and 0 bases from J, with 12 bases in between. Here the CDR3 DNA reads TGTGCCAGTAGTAGACCCGGGGCAGTGAACACTGAAGCTTTCTTT. Translation gives CASSRPGAVNTEAFF. Supplemented by reference TRBV19 and TRBJ1-1, the full variable domain reads DGGITQSPKYLFRKEGQNVTLSCEQNLNHDAMYWYRQDPGQGLRLIYYSQIVNDFQKGDIAEGYSVSREKKESFPLTVTSAQKNPTAFYLCASSRPGAVNTEAFFGQGTRLTVV.

The CDR3 bases are TGTGCTAGTGGAATGACAGCGAACACCGGGGAGCTGTTTTTT. Its translation is CASGMTANTGELFF. The chain recombines TRBV12-5 with TRBJ2-2; D is possibly TRBD1 (5 bases). CDR1 and CDR2 (germline): LGHNT, FRNRAP. CDR3 length: 14 residues. Trimming cost V 6 bases and J 0 bases, with 8 bases left between them.

The rearrangement links TRBV9 to TRBJ2-5, with TRBD2 as a possible D gene (5 bases). This CDR3 comprises 14 residues. CDR1 and CDR2 (germline): SGDLS, YYNGEE. Between the trimmed V and J ends, which lost 1 base and 5 bases, there was a span of 12 bases. CDR3 coding DNA: TGTGCCAGCAGCGTATTGGAGCGCGGGGAGACCCAGTACTTC. Its translation is CASSVLERGETQYF.

This chain uses TRBV3-1 (or the pseudogene TRBV3-2) with TRBJ2-1; 11 nucleotides line up with TRBD1. Germline CDR1 is LGHDT and CDR2 is YNNKEL (reference sequence). The CDR3 consists of 15 residues. V gave up 4 bases and J gave up 8 bases; unmatched junction bases: 7. The CDR3 here is CASSPGTGGFDEQFF. In nucleotides, the CDR3 is TGTGCCAGCAGCCCCGGGACAGGGGGGTTCGATGAGCAGTTCTTC.

This chain connects TRBV27 to TRBJ2-5; 7 nucleotides align to TRBD1. The CDR3 loop spans 15 amino acids. Germline lookup yields CDR1 MNHEY and CDR2 SMNVEV (reference sequence). V shed 5 bases and J 2 bases; nucleotides not matched to a gene: 8. This CDR3 reads CASSPSSGQQETQYF. The DNA of the CDR3 is TGTGCCAGCAGTCCGTCCTCGGGACAGCAAGAGACCCAGTACTTC.

This rearrangement joins TRBV5-6 to TRBJ1-1, with TRBD1 as a possible D gene (5 bases). CDR3 size: 15 residues. V lost 7 bases and J 1 base, leaving 17 bases between the germline ends. CDR1 and CDR2 (germline): SGHDT, YYEEEE. In nucleotides, the CDR3 is TGTGCCAGCGGGCCCCAACACACAGGGAACACTGAAGCTTTCTTT. Protein sequence: CASGPQHTGNTEAFF. Complete variable domain (other parts from reference TRBV5-6 and TRBJ1-1): DAGVTQSPTHLIKTRGQQVTLRCSPKSGHDTVSWYQQALGQGPQFIFQYYEEEERQRGNFPDRFSGHQFPNYSSELNVNALLLGDSALYLCASGPQHTGNTEAFFGQGTRLTVV.

The CDR3 spells CASSYDNSGNTIYF. As DNA, the CDR3 is TGTGCCAGCAGCTACGACAACTCTGGAAACACCATATATTTT. The gene calls are TRBV7-9 and TRBJ1-3; the D is unclear. V lost 4 bases and J lost 0, with 7 bases in between. The CDR3 has 14 amino acids. CDR1 and CDR2 (germline): SEHNR, FQNEAQ (reference sequence).

The J gene is TRBJ1-2, the V gene TRBV27; perhaps TRBD1 as D (6 bases). The CDR3 length is 14 residues. The V gene's germline CDR1 is MNHEY and CDR2 SMNVEV (reference sequence). V gave up 8 bases and J gave up 3 bases, with 16 bases separating them. CDR3 protein: CASGGPPKDYGYTF. CDR3 DNA sequence: TGTGCCAGCGGGGGGCCCCCCAAGGACTATGGCTACACCTTC.

The CDR3 reads CAISESQGGGNQPQHF. The CDR3 nucleotides are TGTGCCATCAGTGAGTCTCAGGGAGGAGGCAATCAGCCCCAGCATTTT. This chain links TRBV10-3 with TRBJ1-5; D may be TRBD1 (5 bases). The germline V and J ends were trimmed by 0 bases and 2 bases, with 11 bases remaining between them. There are 16 residues in the CDR3. CDR1 is ENHRY and CDR2 is SYGVKD in the germline V gene.

The V call is TRBV27, the J call TRBJ1-5, with 9 bases fitting TRBD1. This CDR3 has 15 residues. After removal of 6 bases from V and 2 bases from J, the junction contained 5 bases not matched to a gene. Germline assignment: CDR1 MNHEY and CDR2 SMNVEV (reference sequence). The CDR3 sequence: CASRAGQGGNQPQHF. The CDR3 nucleotides are TGTGCCAGCAGGGCGGGACAGGGAGGCAATCAGCCCCAGCATTTT.

The chain recombines TRBV5-1 with TRBJ2-2; D gene ambiguous. The CDR3 consists of 15 residues. V was trimmed by 4 bases and J by 0 bases, leaving 10 bases between them. Germline CDR1 SGHRS, CDR2 YFSETQ. CDR3 loop: CASSIDGTNTGELFF. The CDR3, as DNA: TGCGCCAGCAGCATCGACGGCACGAACACCGGGGAGCTGTTTTTT.

In this sample, this clone turned up a few times. The chain joins TRBV5-4 to TRBJ1-6, with TRBD1 identical over 10 bases. This CDR3 has 14 amino acids. The V segment lost 2 bases and the J segment 10 bases; nucleotides outside the gene matches: 3. The V gene's germline CDR1 is SGHNT and CDR2 YYREEE (reference sequence). The CDR3, as DNA: TGTGCCAGCAGCTTCCGGGACAGGGGATCACCCCTCCACTTT. Protein sequence: CASSFRDRGSPLHF.

This chain connects TRBV30 to TRBJ1-2, with TRBD1 identical over 8 bases. The CDR3 runs 13 residues. Germline loops: CDR1 GTSNPN, CDR2 SVGIG (reference sequence). The J segment lost 4 bases and the V segment lost 2 bases, leaving 3 bases of the junction unmatched. CDR3 DNA sequence: TGTGCCTGGAGTCCAGGGGGCGGCTATGGCTACACCTTC. Protein sequence: CAWSPGGGYGYTF.

V gene TRBV6-5 combines with J gene TRBJ1-5, with D maybe TRBD1 (5 bases). The CDR3 has 14 residues. Germline values: CDR1 MNHEY, CDR2 SVGAGI. Trimming removed 7 bases from V and 1 base from J, with 11 bases in between. CDR3 protein: CASIRAGSNQPQHF. The CDR3 DNA reads as TGTGCCAGCATCAGGGCTGGAAGCAATCAGCCCCAGCATTTT.

The V call is TRBV7-9, the J call TRBJ2-7; 8 bases are shared with TRBD1. CDR1 is SEHNR, CDR2 FQNEAQ, per germline (reference sequence). V was pared by 5 bases and J by 3 bases, with 9 bases of the junction left unmatched. CDR3 length equals 15 residues. CDR3 in DNA: TGTGCCAGCAGCGCCGGACAGGGACAGATCTACGAGCAGTACTTC. Encoded protein: CASSAGQGQIYEQYF.

The chain links TRBV5-1 to TRBJ2-7, with 7 bases aligning to TRBD1. The V gene end was trimmed by 3 bases and the J gene end by 3 bases; junction bases not matched to a gene: 9. The germline V gene encodes CDR1 SGHRS and CDR2 YFSETQ. The CDR3 consists of 15 residues. The CDR3 nucleotides are TGCGCCAGCAGCTCCTTACCGGGACAGAACTACGAGCAGTACTTC. It translates to CASSSLPGQNYEQYF.

The rearrangement uses TRBV4-1 and TRBJ1-2; D may be TRBD1 (6 bases). This CDR3 region has 14 residues. Germline V CDR1 and CDR2: MGHRA, YSYEKL. V was shortened by 2 bases and J by 5 bases, with 12 bases between the two germline ends. The CDR3: CASSQIRGEYGYTF. For the CDR3, the DNA is TGCGCCAGCAGCCAAATCAGGGGCGAGTATGGCTACACCTTC.

This clone was counted between two and nine times. For the CDR3, the DNA is TGTGCCAGCAGCGAAGGACAGGGGCAGGGCACTGAAGCTTTCTTT. It yields the protein CASSEGQGQGTEAFF. The rearrangement joins TRBV3-1 (or the pseudogene TRBV3-2) to TRBJ1-1; 9 bases fit TRBD1. CDR3 length: 15 amino acids. Trimming cost V 5 bases and J 4 bases; bases outside gene matches: 8. Germline CDR1 reads LGHDT; CDR2 reads YNNKEL (reference sequence).

The V and J genes are TRBV7-6 and TRBJ1-1; TRBD1 is a possible D gene (5 bases). Trimming took 1 base from V and 0 from J, leaving 18 bases between them. The length of the CDR3 is 18 residues. Germline V CDR1 and CDR2: SGHVS, FNYEAQ. The DNA of the CDR3 is TGTGCCAGCAGCTTAGGGGGGGTGCCAGGGACGGTGAACACTGAAGCTTTCTTT. Amino acid sequence: CASSLGGVPGTVNTEAFF. The full variable domain, in which reference TRBV7-6 and TRBJ1-1 provide the parts outside the CDR3, is GAGVSQSPRYKVTKRGQDVALRCDPISGHVSLYWYRQALGQGPEFLTYFNYEAQQDKSGLPNDRFSAERPEGSISTLTIQRTEQRDSAMYRCASSLGGVPGTVNTEAFFGQGTRLTVV.

This clone was recorded a few times. The rearrangement joins TRBV10-2 to TRBJ1-2, with D uncertain. Deletions cut 4 bases from V and 5 bases from J, with 5 bases between. The CDR3 spans 11 residues. Per germline, CDR1 WSHSY and CDR2 SAAADI. CDR3 loop: CASSGWYGYTF. The CDR3 DNA is TGCGCCAGCAGTGGGTGGTATGGCTACACCTTC.